The 15 T cell receptor beta chains in this list originate from one sample, sequenced in a study of T cells in Graves' hyperthyroidism and ophthalmopathy. Template material for amplifying TCR beta CDR3 regions consisted of RNA transcripts. In the first-round RT-PCR of the TCR CDR3, the HTBI primer set was used. TCRdb recomputed calls from the multiplex PCR reads with MiXCR, one row per CDR3 protein. The repertoire holds about 400,000 distinct CDR3 sequences, with roughly 13% as singletons. The material sequenced was blood. All receptors come from a woman younger than 35 with Graves' hyperthyroidism.

This clonotype was detected ten times or more. The genes are TRBV2 and TRBJ1-5, with a possible D match to TRBD1 (5 bases). CDR1 and CDR2 from the germline V gene are SNHLY and FYNNEI. Trimming took off 6 bases at V and 4 bases at J, with 10 bases between the two ends. The length of the CDR3 is 13 residues. CDR3 sequence: CASSLRQNQPQHF. CDR3 in DNA: TGTGCCAGCAGCCTTCGACAGAATCAGCCCCAGCATTTT.

This clonotype was seen a handful of times. One junction end does not reproduce the germline sequence, and a read error may be involved. The chain uses TRBV5-6 and TRBJ2-1; D is possibly TRBD2 (6 bases). This CDR3 has 17 amino acids. Germline values: CDR1 SGHDT, CDR2 YYEEEE. CDR3: CASSLGGGPDLGNGQFF. The DNA of the CDR3 is TGTGCCAGCAGCTTGGGGGGAGGTCCTGACCTGGGGAATGGGCAGTTCTTC.

The chain combines TRBV20-1 with TRBJ1-2; D gene ambiguous. CDR1 is DFQATT, CDR2 SNEGSKA, per germline (reference sequence). The CDR3 is made up of 13 amino acids. The V and J ends lost 5 bases and 0 bases respectively, with 10 bases between them. The CDR3, as DNA: TGCAGTGCTGTGGACGGCACTAACTATGGCTACACCTTC. Translation gives CSAVDGTNYGYTF.

This clonotype has just a few counts. The chain uses TRBV3-1 and TRBJ2-5; 8 bases map to TRBD1. V gave up 4 bases and J gave up 5 bases; unmatched junction bases: 9. CDR3 length equals 15 residues. Germline V gene data show CDR1 as LGHDT and CDR2 as YNNKEL (reference sequence). CDR3 residues: CASSRGQEARETQYF. The CDR3 DNA follows: TGTGCCAGCAGCCGGGGACAGGAGGCGCGGGAGACCCAGTACTTC.

This clonotype showed up many times. The CDR3 bases are TGTGCCAGCAGCTTAACGGGAGGGGGCGCGAACACCGGGGAGCTGTTTTTT. This gives the protein CASSLTGGGANTGELFF. The V call is TRBV11-1, the J call TRBJ2-2, with D perhaps matching TRBD2 (8 bases). The CDR3 loop spans 17 amino acids. Germline loops: CDR1 SGHAT, CDR2 FQDESV (reference sequence). Trimming took off 2 bases at V and 0 bases at J, with 13 bases between the two ends.

This clonotype was counted many times. The chain links TRBV5-1 to TRBJ2-2; D remains ambiguous. CDR3 length: 13 amino acids. Germline CDR1 SGHRS, CDR2 YFSETQ. V gave up 3 bases and J gave up 6 bases, with 9 bases separating them. DNA of the CDR3: TGCGCCAGCAGCTCGAGTCAGGCCGGGGAGCTGTTTTTT. Translation: CASSSSQAGELFF.

This clonotype was detected a few times. The chain has TRBV4-1 and TRBJ1-4; no firm D call. Deletions cut 3 bases from V and 4 bases from J, with 9 bases between. In germline, CDR1 is MGHRA, CDR2 YSYEKL. This CDR3 is 14 amino acids long. In DNA, the CDR3 is TGCGCCAGCAGCCATTTACTCGGTAATGAAAAACTGTTTTTT. Encoded protein: CASSHLLGNEKLFF.

This clonotype was counted many times. The chain recombines TRBV19 with TRBJ2-2; TRBD1 aligns across 8 bases. V was clipped by 4 bases and J by 3 bases; unmatched bases: 7. CDR3 length: 16 amino acids. Germline CDR1 is LNHDA and CDR2 is SQIVND (reference sequence). CDR3 sequence reads: CASSTVDRDYTGELFF. In nucleotides, the CDR3 is TGTGCCAGTAGTACCGTGGACAGGGACTACACCGGGGAGCTGTTTTTT. The full variable domain, its missing parts supplied by reference TRBV19 and TRBJ2-2, is DGGITQSPKYLFRKEGQNVTLSCEQNLNHDAMYWYRQDPGQGLRLIYYSQIVNDFQKGDIAEGYSVSREKKESFPLTVTSAQKNPTAFYLCASSTVDRDYTGELFFGEGSRLTVL.

This clonotype was detected ten times or more. The V and J genes are TRBV7-9 and TRBJ2-1, with 11 bases that match TRBD1. V trimming: 7 bases; J trimming: 12 bases; junction bases outside the gene matches: 17. Germline CDR1 reads SEHNR; CDR2 reads FQNEAQ (reference sequence). CDR3 length: 16 amino acids. For the CDR3, the DNA is TGTGCCAGCACCACGGACAGGGGGCTAGAGCCCCTTGGGCAGTTCTTC. Translation: CASTTDRGLEPLGQFF. Combining the CDR3 with reference TRBV7-9 and TRBJ2-1 gives the whole variable domain DTGVSQNPRHKITKRGQNVTFRCDPISEHNRLYWYRQTLGQGPEFLTYFQNEAQLEKSRLLSDRFSAERPKGSFSTLEIQRTEQGDSAMYLCASTTDRGLEPLGQFFGPGTRLTVL.

At least ten counts were recorded for this clonotype. The chain uses TRBV2 and TRBJ1-1; no clear D gene. With 6 bases removed from V and 1 base from J, the gap between germline ends came to 9 bases. This CDR3 spans 13 amino acids. Germline assignment: CDR1 SNHLY and CDR2 FYNNEI. The CDR3 protein is CASRVEANTEAFF. DNA for the CDR3: TGTGCCAGCAGAGTCGAGGCGAACACTGAAGCTTTCTTT.

This clonotype was counted ten times or more. J is TRBJ2-7 and V is TRBV20-1, with 9 bases fitting TRBD2. The germline V gene encodes CDR1 DFQATT and CDR2 SNEGSKA (reference sequence). J gave up 1 base and V 3 bases, and 1 base lay outside the gene matches. The CDR3 loop spans 13 amino acids. Here the CDR3 DNA reads TGCAGTGCTAGGCTAGCGGGATCCTACGAGCAGTACTTC. Encoded protein: CSARLAGSYEQYF.

This clonotype showed up many times. The chain combines TRBV7-9 with TRBJ2-7; TRBD2 agrees at 13 bases. Germline V gene lookup returns CDR1 SEHNR and CDR2 FQNEAQ (reference sequence). The CDR3 is 15 amino acids. J lost 5 bases, V lost 4 bases, and 5 bases had no gene match. Here the CDR3 DNA reads TGTGCCAGCAGCTCCCGACTAGCGGGGGGCCACGAGCAGTACTTC. Its translation: CASSSRLAGGHEQYF.

This clonotype occurred many times. The chain has TRBV18 and TRBJ1-1; D remains unclear. Per germline, CDR1 KGHSH and CDR2 LQKENI. The CDR3 has 13 residues. Trimming left V 2 bases short and J 5 bases short, with 9 bases between. The CDR3 DNA reads TGTGCCAGCTCACCATTCCGGGAGACTGAAGCTTTCTTT. Encoded protein: CASSPFRETEAFF. The entire variable domain, with the rest obtained from reference TRBV18 and TRBJ1-1, is as follows: NAGVMQNPRHLVRRRGQEARLRCSPMKGHSHVYWYRQLPEEGLKFMVYLQKENIIDESGMPKERFSAEFPKEGPSILRIQQVVRGDSAAYFCASSPFRETEAFFGQGTRLTVV.

This clonotype is large in the sample. The chain carries TRBV27 and TRBJ2-3, with 7 bases lining up with TRBD1. V trimming: 7 bases; J trimming: 5 bases; junction bases outside the gene matches: 9. Looked up from germline, CDR1 is MNHEY and CDR2 is SMNVEV (reference sequence). The CDR3 loop spans 14 amino acids. The CDR3 loop reads CASTPSTGLDTQYF. In DNA form, the CDR3 reads TGTGCCAGCACCCCCTCGACAGGGTTAGATACGCAGTATTTT.

This clonotype has only a few counts. V usage is TRBV7-7 and J usage is TRBJ2-7; D is tentatively TRBD1 or TRBD2 (7 bases each). This CDR3 has 14 amino acids. The germline V gene encodes CDR1 SSHAT and CDR2 FNYEAQ (reference sequence). The CDR3 DNA follows: TGTGCTAGCTGCCCTCAGGGGGGGTCCTACGAGCAGTACTTC. Translation gives CASCPQGGSYEQYF. Together with reference TRBV7-7 and TRBJ2-7, the CDR3 gives the full variable domain: GAGVSQSPRYKVTKRGQDVTLRCDPISSHATLYWYQQALGQGPEFLTYFNYEAQPDKSGLPSDRFSAERPEGSISTLTIQRTEQRDSAMYRCASCPQGGSYEQYFGPGTRLTVT.